This T cell receptor beta chain was retrieved from a study of OX40 agonist ivuxolimab in advanced cancers. This CDR3 has 13 residues. Germline V CDR1 and CDR2: SGHTA, FQGNSA. Trimming stripped 5 bases from V and 8 bases from J, with 13 bases between. Concerning this clone: Its antigen is as yet unknown.

No patient had autoimmune disease or received systemic immunosuppression. Assay: immunoSEQ multiplex PCR; the TCRdb copy retains only in-frame clones and omits some. Of 130,000 or so clones listed, 90% were seen once; the top ten hold approximately 0.99%. Whole-study results and caveats: Antigens targeted by the expanded peripheral T cells were not determined. Mean expanded clone counts were higher in CD8+ than CD4+ T cells. At doses 0.1 to 3.0 mg/kg, CD4+ and CD8+ clones expanded.

This specimen consisted of CD4+ or CD8+ T cells sorted from blood, obtained in a trial of the OX40 agonist ivuxolimab. The origin of this receptor is an adult with an advanced solid tumor such as melanoma, head and neck, liver or kidney cancer. The chain employs TRBV7-2 and TRBJ2-1; D remains ambiguous. This CDR3 is CASSPPQRDEQFF. In DNA, the CDR3 is TGTGCCAGCAGCCCCCCCCAGAGAGATGAGCAGTTCTTC.